The sequence of this T cell receptor beta chain was determined in a study of beta chain features in type 1 diabetes. Regarding the study as a whole: Among patients with Type 1 diabetes, TCRB CDR3s were moderately but significantly shorter in every one of the four CD4+ subsets.

The sequenced template was cDNA made from the entire isolated RNA. Measured with immunoSEQ multiplex PCR; TCRdb has only the in-frame clones, and not every one. This sample has around 280,000 clones, with roughly 15% found just once. Trimming removed 6 bases at V and 4 bases at J, with 12 bases between. Germline CDR1 and CDR2: SNHLY and FYNNEI. The CDR3 is 13 amino acids. This clone was observed a handful of times. Its antigen is not identified. The source material was naive CD4+ T cells from blood. This receptor was taken from a young man with type 1 diabetes. The rearrangement uses TRBV2 and TRBJ2-5, with D maybe TRBD1 (5 bases). The DNA of the CDR3 is TGTGCCAGCAGCAACACAGGCGGAGAGACCCAGTACTTC. It yields the protein CASSNTGGETQYF.